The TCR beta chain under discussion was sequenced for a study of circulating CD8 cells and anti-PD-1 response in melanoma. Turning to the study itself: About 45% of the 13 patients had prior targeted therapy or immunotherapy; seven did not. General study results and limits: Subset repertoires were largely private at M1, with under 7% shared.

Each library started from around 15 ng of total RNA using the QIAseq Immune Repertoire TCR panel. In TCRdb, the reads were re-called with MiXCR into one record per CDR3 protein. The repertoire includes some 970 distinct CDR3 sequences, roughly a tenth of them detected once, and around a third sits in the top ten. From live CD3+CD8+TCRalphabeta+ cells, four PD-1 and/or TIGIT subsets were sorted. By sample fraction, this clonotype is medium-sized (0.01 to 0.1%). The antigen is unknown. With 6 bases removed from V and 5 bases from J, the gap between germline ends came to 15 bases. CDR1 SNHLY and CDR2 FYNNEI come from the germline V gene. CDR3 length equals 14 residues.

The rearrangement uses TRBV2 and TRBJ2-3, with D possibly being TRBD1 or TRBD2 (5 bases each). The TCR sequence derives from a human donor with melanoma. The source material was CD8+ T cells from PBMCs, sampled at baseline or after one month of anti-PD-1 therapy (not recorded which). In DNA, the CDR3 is TGTGCCAGCAGCGAGGGCAGGGCAATAGATACGCAGTATTTT. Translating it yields CASSEGRAIDTQYF.